The T cell receptor (beta chain) described here comes from a study of spatial heterogeneity in lung cancer. As for time point: sample taken at primary tumor resection. 72 TRACERx patients with early, untreated non-small cell lung cancer donated samples. TCRs were sequenced from unsorted whole RNA of tumor, nontumor lung or PBMC. The CDR3 runs 16 residues. The germline V and J ends were trimmed by 3 bases and 2 bases, with 15 bases remaining between them. Per germline, CDR1 SNHLY and CDR2 FYNNEI. TCRdb processed the 5' RACE reads anew with MiXCR; each CDR3 protein has one entry. The sample records approximately 3,000 distinct CDR3 sequences, 2.5% to 3% being singletons. In its sample, this clonotype ranks as medium-sized (0.01 to 0.1%).

The sequence came from a female donor with early-stage non-small cell lung cancer. The rearrangement links TRBV2 to TRBJ2-3; the D gene is possibly TRBD2 (6 bases). The input for sequencing was normal lung tissue next to the tumor, taken at surgery. CDR3 bases: TGTGCCAGCAGTGAGCAGACTAGGACCTTCACAGATACGCAGTATTTT. It encodes CASSEQTRTFTDTQYF.